The entry below describes one T cell receptor beta chain. What it recognizes is unknown. This sample was included in a study of cytomegalovirus exposure and HLA in healthy donors. General study points: Accurate prediction of HLA-A and HLA-B alleles (for most subjects) was reportedly achieved from TCR beta sequences. Trimming of TCR beta V- and J-genes showed a link, identified in a later analysis, to a missense DCLRE1C variant. Most CMV-associated TCR beta chains appeared HLA-restricted in a later analysis. Later findings reportedly placed an Asian-associated ancestry cluster below the roughly 700-donor mean for N-insertions.

The PCR ran on 60 Vbeta and 13 Jbeta primers. The repertoire was sequenced with immunoSEQ multiplex PCR; TCRdb's copy has only in-frame clones and lacks some. The table lists 180,000 or so clones, 80% to 90% of them singletons. V lost 3 bases, J lost 2 bases, and 14 bases lay in between. CDR1 is SEHNR and CDR2 is FQNEAQ in the germline V gene (reference sequence). The CDR3 extends over 15 amino acids. The specimen sequenced was PBMCs. The clonotype was recovered from a man aged 18 to 29 in good health and CMV-seropositive. This chain connects TRBV7-9 to TRBJ2-7, with no clear D. CDR3 DNA: TGTGCCAGCAGCTTCGGTGGGCAGGTGGCCTACGAGCAGTACTTC. Protein: CASSFGGQVAYEQYF.